This TCR beta chain is from a study of blood T cell repertoires in COVID-19. Study information: Italy, Spain and the United States were the sources of the convalescent and acute COVID-19 samples.

The germline CDR1 and CDR2 sequences are MGHRA and YSYEKL. The length of the CDR3 is 14 residues. V lost 4 bases, J lost 8 bases, and 17 bases lay in between. The assay was immunoSEQ multiplex PCR, and TCRdb's table has in-frame clones only and misses some. This sample carries about 280,000 clones, approximately 78% of them seen once, and the ten largest clones take roughly 5.3%. The sequence derives from a man aged 35-49 years who had been exposed to COVID-19. This rearrangement joins TRBV4-1 to TRBJ1-2; TRBD1 is a possible D gene (6 bases). The material sequenced was PBMCs or T cells enriched from blood (not recorded which). The CDR3 loop reads CASSPPTGLGGYTF. As DNA, the CDR3 is TGCGCCAGCAGCCCACCTACAGGGTTGGGCGGCTACACCTTC.